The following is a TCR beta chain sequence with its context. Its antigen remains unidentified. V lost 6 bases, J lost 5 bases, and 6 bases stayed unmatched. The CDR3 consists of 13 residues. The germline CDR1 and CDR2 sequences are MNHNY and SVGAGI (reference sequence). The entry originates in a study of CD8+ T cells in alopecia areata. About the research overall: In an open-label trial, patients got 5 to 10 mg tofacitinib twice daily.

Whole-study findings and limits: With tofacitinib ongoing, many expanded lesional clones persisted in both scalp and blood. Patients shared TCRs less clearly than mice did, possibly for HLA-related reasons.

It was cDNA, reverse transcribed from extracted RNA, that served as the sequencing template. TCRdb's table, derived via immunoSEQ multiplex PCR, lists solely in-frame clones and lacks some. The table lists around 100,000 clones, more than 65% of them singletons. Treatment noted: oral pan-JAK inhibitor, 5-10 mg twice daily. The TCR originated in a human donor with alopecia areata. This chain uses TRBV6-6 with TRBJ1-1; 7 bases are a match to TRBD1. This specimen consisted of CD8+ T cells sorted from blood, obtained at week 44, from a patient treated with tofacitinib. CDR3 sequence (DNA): TGTGCCAGCAGCAGGGGGTGGGGAACTGAAGCTTTCTTT. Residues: CASSRGWGTEAFF.